Described below is a single TCR beta chain sequence and its context. The count of this clone is one. It has no known antigen specificity. No much larger clone is present one base from it, and per-base qualities are unavailable. Donors were healthy HIV-negative adults with no recently reported acute infections or vaccinations. All donors were Caucasian adults living in Nashville, Tennessee, USA. CD4+ T cells were enriched by magnetic negative selection; naive cells were then positively selected on CD45RA, and the negative fraction formed the memory subset. Blood was collected by leukapheresis, and PBMCs were isolated by Ficoll-Histopaque density gradient centrifugation and then cryopreserved in liquid nitrogen vapor phase. Analytical flow cytometry was used to check the purity and quantity of every magnetically sorted T cell population. From each sorted fraction, genomic DNA was isolated and quantified by UV absorbance on a Nanodrop 2000c.

Using the deep immunoSEQ assay, TCR CDR3 regions were amplified from genomic DNA by multiplex PCR. Extracted genomic DNA from each cell subset was distributed evenly across all wells of several immunoSEQ 96-well plates, and each plate was treated as a replicate. For sorted subsets, 150 to 250 ng of genomic DNA, equivalent to some 30,000 T cell genomes, went into each replicate PCR. Purified libraries were quantified with a Qubit 3.0 fluorometer, sized on a Bioanalyzer 2100, and re-quantified with the KAPA Library Quantification kit. Each immunoSEQ 96-well plate was sequenced on its own single-read 150-cycle Illumina NextSeq 550 flow cell. Regarding the original processing steps: Because the immunoSEQ output included only junctional sequences and no quality scores, the filtering could not be the same as the filtering used for full-length reads. To assign V/J genes and CDR3, sequences were annotated against IMGT germline references using PyIR, a Python wrapper for IgBLAST v1.9. Reads were filtered out if the reads had weak V/J assignments (E-value above 1e-6), no CDR3, stop codons, out-of-frame junctions, or ambiguous translated residues. V3J clonotypes were defined by identical inferred V gene, J gene, and CDR3 amino acid sequence. To compute the percentage overlap between repertoires, the number of shared unique clonotypes was divided by the size of the smaller repertoire. Three approaches were used to assess repertoire richness: RTK rarefaction, the Chao1 estimator, and Recon v2.1 estimates of unobserved clonotypes. Generation probabilities for all TCRbeta clonotypes obtained by the gDNA method from four donors were computed using OLGA. In its TCRdb copy, this immuneACCESS table keeps in-frame sequences only and misses some clones. Where compared with another copy, unresolved V genes explain less than half of these, and the others have no known cause. The V and J calls and clone size come from that table; D and trimming were worked out from the DNA. The sample contains over a million clones, more than 95% of them found a single time. The top ten clones comprise 1% to 1.5% of the sample.

The data belong to a study of shared clonotypes between healthy human individuals (dated by TCRdb to about 2020). Describing the broader study: Three men and two women, aged 18 to 49 years, made up the cohort. For each donor, CD4 naive and CD4 memory were each given three plates, CD8 naive was given two plates, and CD8 memory was given one plate. To estimate repertoire size and how much clonotype sharing occurs between individuals, the study deeply sequenced the blood TCR repertoires of about 5 healthy adults. Different laboratories and diverse techniques were used to prepare libraries and sequence TCR repertoires, to increase sequencing depth and limit assay-specific biases. Between about 0.8 and 9.5 billion PBMCs per donor were obtained by leukapheresis.

Broad study findings and their caveats: Sampling was restricted to blood, and TCR repertoires in tissues likely differ from the TCR repertoires found in blood. Compared with non-shared clonotypes, clonotypes shared by all four sorted-subset donors had higher generation probabilities. Because the study included only a small number of donors, the genetic and exposure-history diversity represented was limited. Rarefaction of sorted-subset datasets indicated incomplete sequencing despite the large sequencing depth. Pairwise subsampling led to the expectation that sequencing depth would affect the degree of clonotype sharing among donors. Naive subsets generally had larger estimated clonotype richness than memory subsets. Around 5.4% of naive CD4, approximately 3.7% of naive CD8, roughly 2.4% of memory CD4, and roughly 0.4% of memory CD8 clonotypes were shared across a few donors.

Deletion took 4 bases off V and 4 bases off J, with a span of 14 bases between the germline ends. Including cysteine and phenylalanine, the CDR3 has 14 amino acids. Left in the record is the CDR3 DNA by itself, 42 bases read in frame from the first base. The germline V gene sets CDR1 to SGDLS and CDR2 to YYNGEE. This clonotype was sampled from a man aged 30 to 39 in good health. Sequenced: naive CD4+ T cells sorted from blood. Read against the paper, the sample's cell subset or site label means: CD45RA+ positively selected. This sequence uses TRBV9 and TRBJ1-1, with the D gene call left open. The sequenced DNA: TGTGCCAGCAGCCCAGGAAGGACGGGCACTGAAGCTTTCTTT. This is translated as CASSPGRTGTEAFF.